This entry lists 5 T cell receptor delta chains sequenced from one sample in a study of γδ T cells in repeated Plasmodium falciparum infection. Gammadelta T cells were flow-sorted from PBMC into Vgamma9/Vdelta2+ and Vdelta2-negative populations for bulk analysis. TCRdb re-called the multiplex PCR reads through CATT. The table has 70,000 to 95,000 delta-chain clones, over 1.3% seen once; the top ten hold around 8.1%. The sample taken for sequencing was gamma-delta T cells from blood. Receptor source: a pool of human donors (malaria-infected and uninfected, not separated).

This clone has ten or more counts. TCRdb records a much larger clone's protein for this DNA, with a difference at residue 11 that likely arises from a read error; the protein given is the translation of the DNA. The rearrangement joins TRDV1 to TRDJ1; 9 nucleotides line up with TRDD3. Germline CDR1 TSWWSYY, CDR2 QGS. The V segment lost 2 bases and the J segment 4 bases; nucleotides outside the gene matches: 20. The CDR3 extends over 20 amino acids. CDR3 amino acids: CALGEGAPLRQGDTVDKLIF. CDR3 DNA: TGTGCTCTTGGGGAAGGAGCGCCTTTACGTCAGGGGGATACAGTCGATAAACTCATCTTT.

In the case of this clone: A far larger clone is a single base away, which makes a read error likely. The sample has other DNA sequences that encode this CDR3 too. The chain combines TRDV2 with TRDJ1; the match to TRDD3 covers 10 bases. Matching the DNA to germline supplied the J gene, which TCRdb does not give. Germline V gene data show CDR1 as GEAIGNYY and CDR2 as EKD. The CDR3 covers 19 residues. Germline trimming cut 0 bases from V and 5 bases from J; bases unmatched to any gene: 17. CDR3 DNA: TGTGCCTGTGACACCGTACTCCTAGCGGGGGATACGGGCACTGATAAACTCATCTTT. It encodes CACDTVLLAGDTGTDKLIF.

This clone was recorded many times. This DNA's translation and the protein TCRdb lists, from a much larger clone, do not match at residue 11, likely due to a read error; the protein shown is translated from the DNA. The chain joins TRDV2 to TRDJ3; 7 bases match TRDD3. The CDR3 covers 17 residues. CDR1 is GEAIGNYY and CDR2 is EKD in the germline V gene. The CDR3 DNA reads TGTGCCTGTGACACCTGGGGGAGCTCCTGGGGCACCCGACAGATGTTTTTC. This translates into CACDTWGSSWGTRQMFF.

Note on this clone: A read error likely explains why the TCRdb protein, taken from a much larger clone, differs from this DNA's translation at residue 11; the protein shown is translated from the DNA. The V gene is TRDV1, the J gene TRDJ1; D ambiguous. The J gene, absent from TCRdb, was called here by matching the DNA to germline. The CDR3 has 19 amino acids. Trimming removed 2 bases at V and 3 bases at J, with 25 bases between. Germline-derived CDR1 and CDR2 are TSWWSYY and QGS. CDR3 nucleotides: TGTGCTCTTGGGGAATATACCGCGCTACCGACAGTGGGAGCCGATAAACTCATCTTT. This codes for CALGEYTALPTVGADKLIF.

This clone was detected ten times or more. The chain is built from TRDV2 and TRDJ3; 11 bases align to TRDD3. The CDR3 runs to 17 residues. V was pared by 0 bases and J by 8 bases, with 5 bases of the junction left unmatched. Germline-derived CDR1 and CDR2 are GEAIGNYY and EKD. The CDR3 spells CACDTVGDTRNTRQMFF. The CDR3 DNA follows: TGTGCCTGTGACACCGTGGGGGATACGCGCAACACCCGACAGATGTTTTTC.